This T cell receptor (beta chain) was retrieved from a study of T-cell memory formation after mild COVID-19. Germline V CDR1 and CDR2: SGHNT, YYREEE (reference sequence). Trimming took 6 bases from V and 4 from J, leaving 17 bases between them. The CDR3 runs 14 residues. It was 5'RACE with constant-segment primers that produced the TCR alpha and TCR beta cDNA libraries, which carried sample barcodes and UMIs. TCRdb reanalysed the 5' RACE reads using MiXCR and keeps one entry per CDR3 protein. The repertoire holds 450,000 to 650,000 distinct CDR3 sequences, with 20% as singletons. This clonotype was counted only a few times.

Sample: PBMCs or a T cell subset sorted from them (not recorded which). The rearrangement uses TRBV5-4 and TRBJ2-7, with D tentatively TRBD2 (7 bases). The source is an adult woman who had mild COVID-19 (a few samples of this study predate the infection). Cell type and time point are not known. The CDR3, as DNA: TGTGCCAGCACCCCGCGTGGGGGGGCTTACGAGCAGTACTTC. Its translation: CASTPRGGAYEQYF.